This T cell receptor (beta chain) stems from a study of T-cell memory formation after mild COVID-19. Study-wide results and caveats: Clones contracting across day 15 to 85 had a balanced CD4/CD8 profile; later expanding clones leaned CD4+. Some clones that responded turned up in pre-infection memory, which suggests that cross-reactive memory joined in. Contracting CD4+ clones were located mainly in CM and EM, and CD8+ clones in EMRA.

Researchers used 5'RACE with constant-segment primers to make TCR alpha and TCR beta cDNA libraries that carry sample barcodes and UMIs. TCRdb fed the 5' RACE reads into MiXCR, producing one record per CDR3 protein. The repertoire has 300,000 to 400,000 distinct CDR3 sequences, over 10% of them found once; the top ten carry roughly 23%. The CDR3 has 16 residues. Trimming removed 1 base from V and 0 bases from J; junction bases left unmatched: 7. Germline values: CDR1 SGDLS, CDR2 YYNGEE. With respect to this clonotype: Its antigen is unknown.

The chain uses TRBV9 and TRBJ2-7, with 7 bases matching TRBD1. Material: PBMCs or a T cell subset sorted from them (not recorded which). The clonotype was recovered from a man younger than 35 who had mild COVID-19 (a few samples of this study predate the infection). Cell type and time point are not known. CDR3 residues: CASSVNPGQSSYEQYF. Written as DNA, the CDR3 is TGTGCCAGCAGCGTAAATCCGGGACAGAGCTCCTACGAGCAGTACTTC.